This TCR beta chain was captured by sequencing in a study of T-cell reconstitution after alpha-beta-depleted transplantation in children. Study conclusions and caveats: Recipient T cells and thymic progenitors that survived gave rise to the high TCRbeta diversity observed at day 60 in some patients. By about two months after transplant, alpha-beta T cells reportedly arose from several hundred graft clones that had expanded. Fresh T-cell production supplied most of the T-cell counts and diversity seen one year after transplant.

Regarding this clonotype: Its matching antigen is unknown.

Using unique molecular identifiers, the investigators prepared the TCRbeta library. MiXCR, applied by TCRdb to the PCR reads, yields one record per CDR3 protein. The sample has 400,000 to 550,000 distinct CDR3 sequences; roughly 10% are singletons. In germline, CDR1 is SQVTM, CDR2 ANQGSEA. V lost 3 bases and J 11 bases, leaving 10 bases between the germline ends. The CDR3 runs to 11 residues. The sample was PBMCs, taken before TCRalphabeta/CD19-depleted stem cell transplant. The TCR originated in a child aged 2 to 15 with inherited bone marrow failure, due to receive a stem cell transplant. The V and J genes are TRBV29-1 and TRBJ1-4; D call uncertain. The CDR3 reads CSVELGGKLFF. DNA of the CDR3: TGCAGCGTTGAGTTGGGAGGCAAACTGTTTTTT. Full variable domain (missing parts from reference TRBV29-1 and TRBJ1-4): SAVISQKPSRDICQRGTSLTIQCQVDSQVTMMFWYRQQPGQSLTLIATANQGSEATYESGFVIDKFPISRPNLTFSTLTVSNMSPEDSSIYLCSVELGGKLFFGSGTQLSVL.